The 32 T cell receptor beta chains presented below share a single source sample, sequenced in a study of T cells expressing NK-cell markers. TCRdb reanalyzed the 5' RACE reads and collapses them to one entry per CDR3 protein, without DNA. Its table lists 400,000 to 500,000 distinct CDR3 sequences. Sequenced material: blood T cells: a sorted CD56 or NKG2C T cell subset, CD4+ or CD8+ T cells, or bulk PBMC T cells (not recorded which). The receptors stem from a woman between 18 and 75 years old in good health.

CDR3 sequence: CASSFSGSHGEQFF. The genes are TRBV28 and TRBJ2-1; TCRdb's D call, TRBD2, is unchecked because there is no DNA. CDR3 length: 14 amino acids. Per germline, CDR1 MDHEN and CDR2 SYDVKM.

The CDR3 sequence is CSARYRDRGGQPQHF. The chain employs TRBV20-1 and TRBJ1-5; the TCRdb D gene call, TRBD1, has no DNA to confirm it. In germline, CDR1 is DFQATT, CDR2 SNEGSKA (reference sequence). The CDR3 is made up of 15 amino acids.

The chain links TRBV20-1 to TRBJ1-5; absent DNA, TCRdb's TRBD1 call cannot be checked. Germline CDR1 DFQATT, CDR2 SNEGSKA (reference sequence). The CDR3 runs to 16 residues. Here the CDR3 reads CSATVGTSGSNQPQHF.

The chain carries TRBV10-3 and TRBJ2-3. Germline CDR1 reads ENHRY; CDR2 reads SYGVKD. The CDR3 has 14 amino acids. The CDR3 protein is CATWPGTFTDTQYF.

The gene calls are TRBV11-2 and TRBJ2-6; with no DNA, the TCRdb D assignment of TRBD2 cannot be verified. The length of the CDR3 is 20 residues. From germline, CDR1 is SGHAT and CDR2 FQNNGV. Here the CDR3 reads CASSLDPVPSGRSGANVLTF.

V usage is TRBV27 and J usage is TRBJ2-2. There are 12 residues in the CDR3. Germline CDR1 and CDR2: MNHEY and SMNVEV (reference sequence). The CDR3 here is CASSLYLGELFF.

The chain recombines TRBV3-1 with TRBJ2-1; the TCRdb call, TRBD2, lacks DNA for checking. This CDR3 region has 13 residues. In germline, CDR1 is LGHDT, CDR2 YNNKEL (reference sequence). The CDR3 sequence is CASSPWQRGSPVF.

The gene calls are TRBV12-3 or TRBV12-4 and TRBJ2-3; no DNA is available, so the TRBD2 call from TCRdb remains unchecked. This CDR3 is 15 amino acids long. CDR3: CASRPTSGEADTQYF.

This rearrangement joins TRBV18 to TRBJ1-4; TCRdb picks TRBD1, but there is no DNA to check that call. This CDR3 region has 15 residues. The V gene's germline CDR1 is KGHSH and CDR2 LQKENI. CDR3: CASSKTGKGNEKLFF.

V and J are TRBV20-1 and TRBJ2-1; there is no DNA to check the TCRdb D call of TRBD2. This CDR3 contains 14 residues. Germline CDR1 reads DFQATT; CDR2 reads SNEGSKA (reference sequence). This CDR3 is CSAQGLAFYNEQFF.

This CDR3 reads CASSVGGTFNEQFF. V gene TRBV9 combines with J gene TRBJ2-1; TCRdb picks TRBD1, but there is no DNA to check that call. Germline V lookup: CDR1 SGDLS, CDR2 YYNGEE. This CDR3 contains 14 residues.

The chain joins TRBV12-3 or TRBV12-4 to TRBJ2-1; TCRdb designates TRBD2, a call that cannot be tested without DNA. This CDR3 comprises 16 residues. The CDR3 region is CASTATGASGYNEQFF.

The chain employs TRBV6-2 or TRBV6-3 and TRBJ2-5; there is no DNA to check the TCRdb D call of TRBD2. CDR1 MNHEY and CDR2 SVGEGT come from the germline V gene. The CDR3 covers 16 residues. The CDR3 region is CASRTSGGDLQETQYF.

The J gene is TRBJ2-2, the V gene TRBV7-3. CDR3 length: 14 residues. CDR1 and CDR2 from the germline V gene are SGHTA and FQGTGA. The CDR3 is CASSPILDAGELFF.

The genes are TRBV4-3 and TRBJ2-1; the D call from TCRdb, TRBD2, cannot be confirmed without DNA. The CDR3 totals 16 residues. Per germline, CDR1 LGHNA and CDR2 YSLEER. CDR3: CASSQGLAGGFNEQFF.

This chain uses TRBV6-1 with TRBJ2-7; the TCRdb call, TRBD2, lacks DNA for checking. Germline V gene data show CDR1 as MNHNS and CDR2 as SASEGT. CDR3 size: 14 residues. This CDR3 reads CASSAGQTGYEQYF.

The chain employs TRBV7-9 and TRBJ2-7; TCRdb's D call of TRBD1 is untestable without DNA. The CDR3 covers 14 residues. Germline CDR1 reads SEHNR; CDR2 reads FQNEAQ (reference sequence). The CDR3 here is CASSAATGADEQYF.

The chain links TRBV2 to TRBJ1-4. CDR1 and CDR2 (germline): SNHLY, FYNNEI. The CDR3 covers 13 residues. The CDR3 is CASLRAGDEKLFF.

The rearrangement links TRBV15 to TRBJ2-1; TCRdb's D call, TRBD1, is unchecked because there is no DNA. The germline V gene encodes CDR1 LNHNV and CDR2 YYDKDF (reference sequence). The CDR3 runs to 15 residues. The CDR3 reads CATSRDWTGESEQFF.

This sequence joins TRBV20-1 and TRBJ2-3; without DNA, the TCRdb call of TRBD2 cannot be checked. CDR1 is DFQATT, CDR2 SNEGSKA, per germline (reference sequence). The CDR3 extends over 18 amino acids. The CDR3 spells CSARDMGTSGSNPDTQYF.

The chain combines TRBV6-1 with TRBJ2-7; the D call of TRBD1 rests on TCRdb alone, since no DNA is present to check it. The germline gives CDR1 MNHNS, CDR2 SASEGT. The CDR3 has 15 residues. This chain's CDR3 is CASSPRGPGNYEQYF.

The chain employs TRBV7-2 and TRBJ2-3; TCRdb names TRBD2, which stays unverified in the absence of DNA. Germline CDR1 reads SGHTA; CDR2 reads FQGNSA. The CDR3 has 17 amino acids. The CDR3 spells CASSPWGLAGGRDTQYF.

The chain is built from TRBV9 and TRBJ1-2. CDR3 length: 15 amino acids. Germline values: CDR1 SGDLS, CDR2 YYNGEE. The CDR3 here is CASSELREFNYGYTF.

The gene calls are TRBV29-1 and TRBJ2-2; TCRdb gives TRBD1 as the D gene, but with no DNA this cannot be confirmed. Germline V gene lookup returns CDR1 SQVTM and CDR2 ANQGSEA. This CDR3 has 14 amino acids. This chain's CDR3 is CSVGGGTRAGELFF.

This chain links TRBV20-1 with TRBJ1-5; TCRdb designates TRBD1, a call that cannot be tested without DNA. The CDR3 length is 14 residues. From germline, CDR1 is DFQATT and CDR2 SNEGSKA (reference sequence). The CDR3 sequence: CSVDRGRGTQPQHF.

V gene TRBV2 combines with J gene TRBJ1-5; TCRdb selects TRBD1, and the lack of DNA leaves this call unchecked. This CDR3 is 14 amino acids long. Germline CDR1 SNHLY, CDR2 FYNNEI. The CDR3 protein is CASRIGDGYQPQHF.

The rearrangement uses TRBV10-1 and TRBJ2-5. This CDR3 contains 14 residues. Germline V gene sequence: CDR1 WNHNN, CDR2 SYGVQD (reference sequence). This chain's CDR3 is CASSEGTAVETQYF.

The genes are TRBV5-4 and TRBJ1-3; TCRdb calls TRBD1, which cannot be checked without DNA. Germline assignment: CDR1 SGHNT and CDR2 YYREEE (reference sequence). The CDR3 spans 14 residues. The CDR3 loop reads CASSWGGAGNTIYF.

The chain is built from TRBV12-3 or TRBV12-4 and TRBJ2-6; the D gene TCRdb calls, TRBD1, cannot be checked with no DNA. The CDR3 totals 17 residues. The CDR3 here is CASRPYQGIPGANVLTF.

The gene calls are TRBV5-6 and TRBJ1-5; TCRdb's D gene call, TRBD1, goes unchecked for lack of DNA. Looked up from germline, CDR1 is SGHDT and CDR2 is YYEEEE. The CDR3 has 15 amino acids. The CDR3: CASSPGTGRYQPQHF.

CDR3 amino acids: CASSLMEVSTDTQYF. The chain is built from TRBV5-6 and TRBJ2-3; as DNA is missing, the TRBD2 call by TCRdb cannot be tested. The germline V gene encodes CDR1 SGHDT and CDR2 YYEEEE. The CDR3 spans 15 residues.

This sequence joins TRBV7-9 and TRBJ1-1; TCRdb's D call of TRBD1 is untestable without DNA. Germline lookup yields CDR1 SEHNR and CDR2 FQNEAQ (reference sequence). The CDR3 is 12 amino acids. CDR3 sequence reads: CASSLDRVAAFF.